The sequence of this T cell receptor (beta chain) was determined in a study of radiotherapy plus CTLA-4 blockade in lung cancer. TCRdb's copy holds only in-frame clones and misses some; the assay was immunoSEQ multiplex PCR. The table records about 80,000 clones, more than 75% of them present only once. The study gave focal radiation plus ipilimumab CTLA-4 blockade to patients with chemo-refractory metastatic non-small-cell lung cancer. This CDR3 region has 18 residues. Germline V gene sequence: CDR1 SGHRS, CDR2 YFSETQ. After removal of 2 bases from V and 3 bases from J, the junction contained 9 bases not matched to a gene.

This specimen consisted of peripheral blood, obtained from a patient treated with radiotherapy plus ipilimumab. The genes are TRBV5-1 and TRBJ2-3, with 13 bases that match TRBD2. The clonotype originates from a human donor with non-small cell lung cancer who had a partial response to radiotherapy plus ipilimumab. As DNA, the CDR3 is TGCGCCAGCAGCTTCAGGACTAGCGGGAGTGGAGGGACAGATACGCAGTATTTT. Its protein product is CASSFRTSGSGGTDTQYF.